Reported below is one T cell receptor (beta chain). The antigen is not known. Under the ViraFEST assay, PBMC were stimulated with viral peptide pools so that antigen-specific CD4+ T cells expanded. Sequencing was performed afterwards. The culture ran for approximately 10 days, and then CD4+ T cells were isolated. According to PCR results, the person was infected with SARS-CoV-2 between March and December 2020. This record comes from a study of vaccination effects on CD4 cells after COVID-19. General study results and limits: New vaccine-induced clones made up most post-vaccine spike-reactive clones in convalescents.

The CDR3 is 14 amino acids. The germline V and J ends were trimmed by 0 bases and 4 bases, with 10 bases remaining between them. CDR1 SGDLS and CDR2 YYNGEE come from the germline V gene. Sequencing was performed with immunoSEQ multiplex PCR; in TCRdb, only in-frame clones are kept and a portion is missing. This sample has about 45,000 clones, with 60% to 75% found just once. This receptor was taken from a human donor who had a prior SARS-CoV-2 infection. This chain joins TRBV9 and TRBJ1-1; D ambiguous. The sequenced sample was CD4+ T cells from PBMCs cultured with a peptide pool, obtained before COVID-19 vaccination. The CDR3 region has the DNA TGTGCCAGCAGCGTAGGGCCAAGGGCCACTGAAGCTTTCTTT. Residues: CASSVGPRATEAFF.